This T cell receptor beta chain was retrieved from a study of shared clonotypes between healthy human individuals. Study results and limitations: Against clonotypes common to all four donors, non-shared ones had lower generation probabilities.

Execution of the assay was at deep level. Data came from immunoSEQ multiplex PCR; TCRdb stores just in-frame clones and leaves some out. The table lists about 820,000 clones, over 90% of them singletons. This clone was seen only once. The antigen is undetermined. It was CD45RO-negative cells, positively selected for CCR7, that made up naive CD8 cells, with terminally differentiated effector memory CD45RA+ cells excluded. Donors, healthy HIV-negative adults, lacked recent acute infections or vaccinations. The receptor was derived from a man between 25 and 39 years old in good health. Sequencing was performed on naive CD8+ T cells sorted from blood.

CDR3 DNA: TGTGCCAGCAGCACGACTAGCGGGAGGCACCTCCGAGAGACCCAGTACTTC. Protein product: CASSTTSGRHLRETQYF. This chain links TRBV7-9 with TRBJ2-5, with 13 bases that match TRBD2. This CDR3 is built from 17 residues. Germline-derived CDR1 and CDR2 are SEHNR and FQNEAQ (reference sequence). V trimming: 5 bases; J trimming: 4 bases; junction bases outside the gene matches: 10.